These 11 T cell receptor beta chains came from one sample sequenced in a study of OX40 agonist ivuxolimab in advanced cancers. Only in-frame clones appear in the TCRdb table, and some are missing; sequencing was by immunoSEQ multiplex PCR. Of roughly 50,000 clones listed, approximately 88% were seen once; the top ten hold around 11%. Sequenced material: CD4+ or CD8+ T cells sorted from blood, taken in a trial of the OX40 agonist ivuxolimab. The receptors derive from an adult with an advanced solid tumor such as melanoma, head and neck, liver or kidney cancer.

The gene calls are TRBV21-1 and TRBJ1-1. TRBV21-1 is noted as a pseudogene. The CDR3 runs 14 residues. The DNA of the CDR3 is TGTGCCAGCAGCAAAGGTGGAGGGAGGACTGAAGCTTTCTTT. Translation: CASSKGGGRTEAFF.

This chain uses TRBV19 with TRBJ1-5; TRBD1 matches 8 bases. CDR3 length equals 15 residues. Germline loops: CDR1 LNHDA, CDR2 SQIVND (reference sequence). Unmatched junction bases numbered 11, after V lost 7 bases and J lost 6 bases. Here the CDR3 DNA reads TGTGCCAGTATTTCTACCCCAGGGGGCTTTCAGCCCCAGCATTTT. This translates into CASISTPGGFQPQHF.

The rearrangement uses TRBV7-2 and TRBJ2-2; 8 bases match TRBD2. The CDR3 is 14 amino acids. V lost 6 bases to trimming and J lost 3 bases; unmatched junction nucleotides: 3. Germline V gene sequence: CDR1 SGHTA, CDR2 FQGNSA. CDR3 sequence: CASRTGLDTGELFF. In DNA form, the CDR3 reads TGTGCCAGCAGAACGGGACTAGACACCGGGGAGCTGTTTTTT.

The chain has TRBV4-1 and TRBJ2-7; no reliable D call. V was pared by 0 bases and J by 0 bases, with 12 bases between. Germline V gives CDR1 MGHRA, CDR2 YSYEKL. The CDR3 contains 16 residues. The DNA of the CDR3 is TGCGCCAGCAGCCAAGATCTCGGCCTGCGCTCCTACGAGCAGTACTTC. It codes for CASSQDLGLRSYEQYF.

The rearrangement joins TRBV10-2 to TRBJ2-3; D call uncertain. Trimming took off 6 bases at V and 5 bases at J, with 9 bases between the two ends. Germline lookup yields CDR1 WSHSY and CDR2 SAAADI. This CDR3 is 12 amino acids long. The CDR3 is CASRHSGDTQYF. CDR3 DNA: TGCGCCAGCAGGCACTCGGGAGATACGCAGTATTTT.

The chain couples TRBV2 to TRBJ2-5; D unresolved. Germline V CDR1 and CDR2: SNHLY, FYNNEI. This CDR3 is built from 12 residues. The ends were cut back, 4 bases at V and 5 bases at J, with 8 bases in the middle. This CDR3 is CASSARIETQYF. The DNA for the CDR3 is TGTGCCAGCAGTGCCAGGATCGAGACCCAGTACTTC.

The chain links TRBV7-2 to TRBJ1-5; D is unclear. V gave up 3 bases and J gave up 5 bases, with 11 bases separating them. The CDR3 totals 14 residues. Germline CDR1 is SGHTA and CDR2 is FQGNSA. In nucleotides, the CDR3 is TGTGCCAGCAGCTTCCGTTATTCAGATCAGCCCCAGCATTTT. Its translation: CASSFRYSDQPQHF.

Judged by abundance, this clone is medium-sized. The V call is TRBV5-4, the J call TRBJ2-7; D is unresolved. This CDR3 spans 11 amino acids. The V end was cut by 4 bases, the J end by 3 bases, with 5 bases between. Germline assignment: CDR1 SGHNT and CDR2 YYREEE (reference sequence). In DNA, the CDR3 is TGTGCCAGCAGCAGCGTCTACGAGCAGTACTTC. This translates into CASSSVYEQYF.

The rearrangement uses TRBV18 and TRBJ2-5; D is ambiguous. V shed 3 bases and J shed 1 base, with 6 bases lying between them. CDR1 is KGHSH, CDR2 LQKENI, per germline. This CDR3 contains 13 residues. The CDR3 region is CASSPQVQETQYF. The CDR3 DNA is TGTGCCAGCTCACCTCAAGTCCAAGAGACCCAGTACTTC.

The CDR3 region has the DNA TGTGCCAGCAGCCAAGTCGGAAAAGGGGAGACCCAGTACTTC. This codes for CASSQVGKGETQYF. The genes are TRBV14 and TRBJ2-5; D gene unclear. Trimming took 1 base from V and 5 from J, leaving 11 bases between them. This CDR3 spans 14 amino acids. Looked up from germline, CDR1 is SGHDN and CDR2 is FVKESK. Full variable domain (rest looked up from reference TRBV14 and TRBJ2-5): EAGVTQFPSHSVIEKGQTVTLRCDPISGHDNLYWYRRVMGKEIKFLLHFVKESKQDESGMPNNRFLAERTGGTYSTLKVQPAELEDSGVYFCASSQVGKGETQYFGPGTRLLVL.

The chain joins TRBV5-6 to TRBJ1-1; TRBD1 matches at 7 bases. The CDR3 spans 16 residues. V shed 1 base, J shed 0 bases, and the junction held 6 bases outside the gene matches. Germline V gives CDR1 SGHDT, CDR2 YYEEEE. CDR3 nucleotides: TGTGCCAGCAGCTTGAGGACAGGCTTCATGAACACTGAAGCTTTCTTT. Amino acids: CASSLRTGFMNTEAFF.